This T cell receptor (beta chain) was found in a study of shared clonotypes between healthy human individuals (dated by TCRdb to about 2020). Regarding the research as a whole: The cohort comprised a couple of women and a few men aged 18 to 49 years. Per donor, three plates each were used for CD4 naive and CD4 memory, two for CD8 naive, and one for CD8 memory. To estimate repertoire size and how much clonotypes are shared between individuals, the study performed deep sequencing of blood TCR repertoires from 4 to 6 healthy adults. Libraries were prepared and TCR repertoires were sequenced by different laboratories using diverse techniques, in order to increase sequencing depth and limit assay-specific biases. Leukapheresis yielded between about 0.9 and 9 billion PBMCs per donor.

Using the deep immunoSEQ assay, TCR CDR3 regions were amplified from genomic DNA by multiplex PCR. Extracted genomic DNA from each cell subset was spread evenly across all wells of several immunoSEQ 96-well plates, with each plate serving as a replicate. For sorted subsets, 200 ng of genomic DNA, equivalent to some 30,000 T cell genomes, went into each replicate PCR. Purified libraries were measured with a Qubit 3.0 fluorometer, size-checked on a Bioanalyzer 2100, and measured again with the KAPA Library Quantification kit. A separate single-read 150-cycle Illumina NextSeq 550 flow cell was used to sequence each immunoSEQ 96-well plate. The original pipeline was this. Because the immunoSEQ output held only junctional sequences and lacked quality scores, the filtering could not match the filtering applied to full-length reads. Sequences were annotated with PyIR, a Python wrapper for IgBLAST v1.9, and V/J genes and CDR3 were assigned using IMGT germline references. Reads were removed for weak V/J assignments (E-value above 1e-6), missing CDR3, stop codons, out-of-frame junctions, or ambiguous translated residues. V3J clonotypes were defined by identical inferred V gene, J gene, and CDR3 amino acid sequence. The percentage overlap between two repertoires was calculated by dividing the number of shared unique clonotypes by the size of the smaller repertoire. Three approaches were used to assess repertoire richness: RTK rarefaction, the Chao1 estimator, and Recon v2.1 estimates of unobserved clonotypes. Generation probabilities were computed with OLGA for all TCRbeta clonotypes obtained by the gDNA method from several donors. Sourced from immuneACCESS, this table was stored by TCRdb with only in-frame sequences that have V and J called. A share of the clones is absent; for the studies checked, an unresolved V gene accounts for under half, and the remainder has no known explanation. V and J calls and clone size come straight from that table; D and trimming were deduced from the DNA. This sample gives about 1.5 million clones in total; roughly 95% of them show up just once. In total, the top ten clones hold roughly 1.2% of the sample.

V is shortened by 8 bases, J by 6 bases, and the region joining them spans 20 bases. CDR1 and CDR2 were assigned from the germline V gene as WSHSY and SAAADI. From cysteine to phenylalanine, the CDR3 is 15 amino acids long. Kept here is only the CDR3 DNA, which spans 45 bases and is read in frame from base 1. The donors were healthy, HIV-negative adults with no recently reported acute infections or vaccinations. Every donor was a Caucasian adult living in Nashville, Tennessee, USA. Magnetic negative selection was used to enrich CD4+ T cells, after which naive cells were positively selected on CD45RA and the negative fraction became the memory subset. Blood was obtained by leukapheresis, after which PBMCs were separated by Ficoll-Histopaque density gradient centrifugation and cryopreserved in liquid nitrogen vapor phase. Analytical flow cytometry was used to check the purity and quantity of each magnetically sorted T cell population. Each sorted fraction had its genomic DNA isolated and then quantified by UV absorbance on a Nanodrop 2000c.

The full study reports these points: Larger estimated clonotype richness was generally found for naive subsets than for memory subsets. Pairwise subsampling led to the expectation that sequencing depth would affect the degree of clonotype sharing among donors. The genetic and exposure-history diversity represented was limited by the small number of donors. Sampling was restricted to blood, and TCR repertoires in tissues likely differ from the TCR repertoires found in blood. About 4.5% of naive CD4, 3.5% of naive CD8, approximately 2.2% of memory CD4, and 0.4% of memory CD8 clonotypes were shared across several donors. Higher generation probabilities were observed for clonotypes shared by all four sorted-subset donors than for non-shared clonotypes. Incomplete sequencing was indicated by rarefaction of sorted-subset datasets, despite the large sequencing depth.

In regard to this clone: The antigen it recognizes is unknown. No per-base quality is available; no much larger clone lies one base away.

Material: naive CD4+ T cells sorted from blood. Taken with the paper, the label for cell subset or site translates to: CD45RA+ positively selected. This receptor chain uses TRBV10-2 and TRBJ2-1; possibly the D gene is TRBD2, per 5 matching bases. The TCR originated in a man in his thirties or forties in good health. The sequenced DNA: TGCGCCAGCGGACCTTTTAAGGGCGCGGGCAATGAGCAGTTCTTC. Its protein product is CASGPFKGAGNEQFF.